This T cell receptor (beta chain) stems from a study of Tregs in tolerant kidney transplant recipients (dated by TCRdb to about 2019). Background on the whole study: Before combined kidney and bone marrow transplantation, this study identified donor-specific regulatory T cells using TCRbeta sequencing and then followed those same cells after transplant. TCRbeta repertoire sequencing was used in a few healthy controls to compare several ways of expanding Tregs specific for an allogeneic donor. General findings and caveats noted by the study authors: Biological reproducibility was not examined directly, but technical replication error appeared to be minimal. The study was constrained by small patient numbers, and validation of the findings is required in larger populations and under other immunosuppression protocols. The most biologically relevant and donor-specific TCRbeta repertoire appeared to be identified by expanding Tregs with activated donor B cells.

Unstimulated Tregs (CD4+CD25+CD127-), CD4+ non-Tregs (CD4+CD25-), CD4 and CD8 cells were FACS-sorted from thawed PBMCs. Blood from healthy controls was obtained either from healthy volunteers or as purchased buffy coats. Healthy control blood was separated into PBMCs by Ficoll density gradient and cryopreserved, and patient PBMCs were collected both before and after transplant. For TCRbeta CDR3 sequencing, genomic DNA was extracted from sorted cells using the QIAGEN DNeasy Blood and Tissue Kit. High-throughput TCRbeta CDR3 sequencing, including PCR amplification with bias correction and internal controls, was performed commercially through immunoSEQ. From the authors' description of their analysis: A unique productive TCRbeta sequence was defined by the CDR3 nucleotide sequence when primers matched, and otherwise by the CDR3 amino acid sequence together with the Vbeta and Jbeta genes. Sorting error was corrected by removing sequences shared between sorted populations at a frequency ratio of 2:1 or less, and the remaining shared sequences were assigned to the higher population. Donor-reactive sequences were defined as at least 5-fold expanded in CFSE-low cells versus unstimulated cells, with frequency of at least 0.01% in CFSE-low cells. Jensen-Shannon divergence, calculated on the top 100 TCRbeta sequences ranked by frequency, was used to quantify repertoire divergence. For any sample with multiple sequencing runs, sorting error was corrected in each run separately before the runs were pooled. TCRdb took this table from immuneACCESS and kept in-frame rearrangements with V and J called. Such tables lack part of the clones; where checked against another copy, unresolved V genes explain under half of the gap, and the rest is unexplained. The DNA gave D and trimming, while V, J and clone size come from that table. For this sample there are some 90,000 clones; roughly nine tenths appear just once. 4.7% of the sample lies in the top ten.

The CDR3, from cysteine to phenylalanine, totals 14 residues. Here the CDR3 DNA is all that survives: 42 bases in frame from base 1. CDR1 and CDR2 (MNHEY, SVGAGI) derive from the germline V gene. The germline ends are 4 bases apart after V is trimmed by 0 bases and J by 0 bases. Of note for this clone: There is no known antigen for this receptor. Per-base qualities were not stored, and no clone one base away is much larger.

The sequenced sample consisted of CD8+ T cells from blood. In this chain, TRBV6-5 is recombined with TRBJ2-3, with an unclear D gene assignment. This receptor was taken from a human donor in good health. The nucleotides read TGTGCCAGCAGTTACTCGGGCAGCACAGATACGCAGTATTTT. It translates to CASSYSGSTDTQYF.